A selection of T cell receptor beta chains follows, all from one sample in a study of T-cell memory formation after mild COVID-19. TCRdb ran MiXCR on the 5' RACE reads and lists one entry per CDR3 protein. The sample records approximately 210,000 distinct CDR3 sequences, 27% being singletons. Specimen: PBMCs or a T cell subset sorted from them (not recorded which). Receptors were obtained from an adult woman who had mild COVID-19 (a few samples of this study predate the infection). Cell type and time point are not known. Both conserved end residues are part of each CDR3. A D gene is named only where the DNA matches it firmly. Size is omitted from some rows. Given values are once, few, many or a class for expanded clones.

size	D	V	length	J	DNA	CDR3
many	TRBD2	TRBV4-1	16	TRBJ2-3	TGCGCCAGCAGCGTCCGACTAGCGGGGAATGGGGATACGCAGTATTTT	CASSVRLAGNGDTQYF
few	TRBD2	TRBV6-6	14	TRBJ2-3	TGTGCCAGTTCCCGCGGGGGGTCGGTAGATACGCAGTATTTT	CASSRGGSVDTQYF
NA	TRBD1	TRBV18	13	TRBJ1-2	TGTGCCAGCTCACCCGGACAGGGGTGGTATGGCACCTTC	CASSPGQGWYGTF
NA	NA	TRBV5-6	15	TRBJ2-2	TGTGCCAGCAGCTTGCCGGATTGGAACACCGGGGAGCTGTTTTTT	CASSLPDWNTGELFF
NA	TRBD1	TRBV7-2	15	TRBJ1-2	TGTGCCAGCAGCGAAGGACAGGGGGCCATAAATGGCTACACCTTC	CASSEGQGAINGYTF
NA	NA	TRBV7-2	14	TRBJ1-1	TGTGCCAGCAGCACTTACGGGGGCTACACTGAAGCTTTCTTT	CASSTYGGYTEAFF
NA	TRBD2	TRBV7-3	15	TRBJ2-2	TGTGCCTCAAGGCTCGACGCGGGAGGTACTGGGGAGCTGTTTTTT	CASRLDAGGTGELFF
NA	TRBD2	TRBV29-1	18	TRBJ2-1	TGCAGCGTTTACACGGGACTAGCGGGAGTGAGCTCCTACAATGAGCAGTTCTTC	CSVYTGLAGVSSYNEQFF
NA	TRBD2	TRBV11-2	18	TRBJ2-7	TGTGCCAGCAGCTTATGGATGACTAGCGGGAAGGAGATCGACGAGCAGTACTTC	CASSLWMTSGKEIDEQYF
few	NA	TRBV27	13	TRBJ2-7	TGTGCCAGCAGTCTCGGACGGACTATTGAGCAGTACTTC	CASSLGRTIEQYF
NA	TRBD1	TRBV20-1	13	TRBJ2-5	TGCAGTGCCCACCACAGGGGTCAAGAGACCCAGTACTTC	CSAHHRGQETQYF